These 23 T cell receptor beta chains share one sample of origin, sequenced in a study of cytomegalovirus exposure and HLA in healthy donors (dated by TCRdb to the late 2010s). The method was the immunoSEQ multiplex PCR assay. A mixture of 60 forward primers for TCR Vbeta segments and 13 reverse primers for TCR Jbeta segments was used in the multiplex PCR. TCRdb provides this immuneACCESS table in a form limited to in-frame rearrangements. Some clones are lacking; in checked studies, under half of them reflect an unresolved V gene, and why the rest are absent is not known. The sample table holds over 100,000 clones, of which roughly 80% were seen once. Roughly 7% of the sample rests with the top ten. Sequenced material: PBMCs. The receptors originated from a male donor in good health and CMV-seronegative.

The V call is TRBV6-1, the J call TRBJ2-2, with 7 bases aligning to TRBD1. The V gene's germline CDR1 is MNHNS and CDR2 SASEGT. The CDR3 extends over 15 amino acids. V trimming: 8 bases; J trimming: 0 bases; junction bases outside the gene matches: 6. The CDR3 is CASGRDSPNTGELFF. Written as DNA, the CDR3 is TGTGCCAGCGGAAGGGACAGCCCGAACACCGGGGAGCTGTTTTTT.

In this sample, this clone turned up a few times. The chain joins TRBV4-3 to TRBJ2-7; TRBD1 aligns across 10 bases. CDR3 length: 15 residues. Germline-derived CDR1 and CDR2 are LGHNA and YSLEER. With 1 base clipped from V and 2 bases from J, the junction kept 2 bases outside the gene matches. The CDR3 DNA reads as TGCGCCAGCAGCCAAGCCGGGACAGGGGCCTACGAGCAGTACTTC. This codes for CASSQAGTGAYEQYF.

The J gene is TRBJ1-2, the V gene TRBV4-3; possible D gene TRBD1, 6 bases. V lost 0 bases, J lost 4 bases, and 15 bases lay in between. The CDR3 loop spans 16 amino acids. Germline V gene data show CDR1 as LGHNA and CDR2 as YSLEER. The CDR3 DNA follows: TGCGCCAGCAGCCAAGATGGGGCAGGGGTCGGCTATGGCTACACCTTC. Translated: CASSQDGAGVGYGYTF.

In its sample, this clone was seen a few times. The chain recombines TRBV27 with TRBJ2-7, with TRBD1 as a possible D gene (6 bases). Germline V lookup: CDR1 MNHEY, CDR2 SMNVEV (reference sequence). V was shortened by 7 bases and J by 0 bases, with 10 bases between the two germline ends. This CDR3 contains 13 residues. CDR3 in DNA: TGTGCCAGCAAGGACAGAAGCTCCTACGAGCAGTACTTC. This translates into CASKDRSSYEQYF.

This chain uses TRBV30 with TRBJ1-5; TRBD1 agrees at 10 bases. This CDR3 is 13 amino acids long. Unmatched junction bases numbered 3, after V lost 5 bases and J lost 5 bases. Germline-derived CDR1 and CDR2 are GTSNPN and SVGIG (reference sequence). CDR3 loop: CAWGQGGDQPQHF. CDR3 DNA sequence: TGTGCCTGGGGACAGGGGGGAGATCAGCCCCAGCATTTT.

The chain recombines TRBV19 with TRBJ2-6, with 8 positions matching TRBD1. CDR1 is LNHDA, CDR2 SQIVND, per germline (reference sequence). After removal of 3 bases from V and 3 bases from J, the junction contained 10 bases not matched to a gene. The CDR3 is made up of 18 amino acids. The CDR3 nucleotides read TGTGCCAGTAGTATGTCTGGGACAGGTAGACATGGGGCCAACGTCCTGACTTTC. Translated: CASSMSGTGRHGANVLTF.

This clone was seen only a few times. The chain joins TRBV28 to TRBJ1-2; the match to TRBD1 covers 7 bases. CDR1 MDHEN and CDR2 SYDVKM come from the germline V gene. The CDR3 length is 15 residues. The junction had 18 bases not matched to a gene; V was cut back by 10 bases and J by 7 bases. The CDR3 region has the DNA TGTGCCACCTATCACCCTCGACAGGGCAAGGGTGGCTACACCTTC. Amino acids: CATYHPRQGKGGYTF.

On this clone itself: Within the sample, other DNA sequences also encode this same CDR3. The rearrangement uses TRBV27 and TRBJ2-7, with 11 bases identical to TRBD2. Trimming removed 6 bases from V and 4 bases from J; junction bases left unmatched: 5. The CDR3 runs to 14 residues. CDR1 is MNHEY and CDR2 is SMNVEV in the germline V gene (reference sequence). For the CDR3, the DNA is TGTGCCAGCAGCTTAGCGGGGGGGCGGTACGAGCAGTACTTC. This gives the protein CASSLAGGRYEQYF.

The J gene is TRBJ1-3, the V gene TRBV7-3; TRBD1 might be the D (5 bases). This CDR3 has 16 residues. Trimming removed 1 base at V and 0 bases at J, with 10 bases between. Germline V lookup: CDR1 SGHTA, CDR2 FQGTGA. DNA for the CDR3: TGTGCCAGCAGCTTAAACCCGACAGTCTCTGGAAACACCATATATTTT. This gives the protein CASSLNPTVSGNTIYF.

The CDR3 DNA reads TGTGCCAGCAGCCCGGACCCCCGAGGGGAGCAGTACTTC. Protein: CASSPDPRGEQYF. The chain recombines TRBV11-1 with TRBJ2-7, with TRBD2 as a possible D gene (5 bases). Per germline, CDR1 SGHAT and CDR2 FQDESV (reference sequence). V lost 5 bases, J lost 7 bases, and 15 bases lay in between. The CDR3 is 13 amino acids.

This clone showed up just a few times. This rearrangement joins TRBV11-2 to TRBJ2-1, with TRBD2 identical over 11 bases. This CDR3 comprises 17 residues. The germline gives CDR1 SGHAT, CDR2 FQNNGV. V lost 5 bases, J lost 3 bases, and 9 bases stayed unmatched. Written as DNA, the CDR3 is TGTGCCAGCAGCAAGAGGAGTAGCGGGGGGGGCTACAATGAGCAGTTCTTC. It codes for CASSKRSSGGGYNEQFF.

The genes are TRBV4-1 and TRBJ2-7; 10 nucleotides line up with TRBD1. The trim removed 1 base at V and 4 bases at J, leaving 4 bases unmatched. CDR1 is MGHRA and CDR2 is YSYEKL in the germline V gene. The CDR3 totals 15 residues. CDR3 DNA sequence: TGCGCCAGCAGCCAAGGACAGGGGGCTGGGTACGAGCAGTACTTC. Translating gives CASSQGQGAGYEQYF.

The chain couples TRBV27 to TRBJ2-1, with TRBD2 identical over 10 bases. CDR3 length equals 19 residues. Germline CDR1 MNHEY, CDR2 SMNVEV (reference sequence). The V and J ends lost 2 bases and 0 bases, in that order; junction bases with no gene match: 10. The CDR3 nucleotides read TGTGCCAGCAGTTTAGAGGCTAGCGGGAGTGGAAGCTCCTACAATGAGCAGTTCTTC. Amino acid sequence: CASSLEASGSGSSYNEQFF.

CDR3 amino acids: CAISDHGSSTDTQYF. DNA for the CDR3: TGTGCCATCAGTGACCACGGGTCTAGCACAGATACGCAGTATTTT. The chain is built from TRBV10-3 and TRBJ2-3; no definite D call. The CDR3 is made up of 15 amino acids. The V gene lost 3 bases and the J gene lost 0 bases, with 10 bases spanning the gap. Germline V lookup: CDR1 ENHRY, CDR2 SYGVKD.

The chain is built from TRBV14 and TRBJ2-5; no reliable D call. The CDR3 is made up of 14 amino acids. CDR1 SGHDN and CDR2 FVKESK come from the germline V gene. V gave up 0 bases and J gave up 5 bases, with 10 bases separating them. CDR3 in amino acids: CASSQELRTETQYF. In DNA, the CDR3 is TGTGCCAGCAGCCAAGAGCTAAGAACGGAGACCCAGTACTTC.

V gene TRBV9 combines with J gene TRBJ2-2; perhaps TRBD2 as D (7 bases). Trimming stripped 3 bases from V and 5 bases from J, with 14 bases between. The CDR3 has 15 residues. Germline V gene sequence: CDR1 SGDLS, CDR2 YYNGEE. For the CDR3, the DNA is TGTGCCAGCAGCGCGGAGGGGGGGCGGACCGGGGAGCTGTTTTTT. Amino acids: CASSAEGGRTGELFF. Together with reference TRBV9 and TRBJ2-2, the CDR3 gives the full variable domain: DSGVTQTPKHLITATGQRVTLRCSPRSGDLSVYWYQQSLDQGLQFLIQYYNGEERAKGNILERFSAQQFPDLHSELNLSSLELGDSALYFCASSAEGGRTGELFFGEGSRLTVL.

This rearrangement joins TRBV2 to TRBJ2-7, with D perhaps matching TRBD1 (5 bases). Trimming cost V 4 bases and J 2 bases, with 18 bases left between them. The germline V gene has CDR1 SNHLY and CDR2 FYNNEI. The CDR3 sequence is 16 residues long. The CDR3 spells CASSADTRYQTYEQYF. The CDR3 DNA is TGTGCCAGCAGTGCGGACACCCGCTACCAGACCTACGAGCAGTACTTC.

The chain carries TRBV6-1 and TRBJ1-1, with 10 bases matching TRBD1. V lost 5 bases and J lost 4; bases outside the gene matches: 4. The CDR3 length is 14 residues. Germline V CDR1 and CDR2: MNHNS, SASEGT. The CDR3 protein is CASSQRTGGTEAFF. The CDR3, as DNA: TGTGCCAGCAGTCAACGGACAGGGGGCACTGAAGCTTTCTTT.

This chain connects TRBV14 to TRBJ1-5; D is ambiguous. Trimming shortened V by 4 bases and J by 4 bases, and 5 bases separated the two germline ends. The germline CDR1 and CDR2 sequences are SGHDN and FVKESK. This CDR3 region has 12 residues. Written as DNA, the CDR3 is TGTGCCAGCAGCCTTCGGAATCAGCCCCAGCATTTT. Protein product: CASSLRNQPQHF.

The chain links TRBV25-1 to TRBJ2-5; D unresolved. The germline V gene encodes CDR1 MGHDK and CDR2 SYGVNS. There are 15 residues in the CDR3. Trimming removed 3 bases from V and 0 bases from J, with 11 bases in between. The CDR3 here is CASSDTTDYQETQYF. As DNA, the CDR3 is TGTGCCAGCAGTGATACCACCGACTACCAAGAGACCCAGTACTTC.

This chain uses TRBV4-1 with TRBJ2-7, with TRBD1 matching 7 bases. V lost 4 bases and J lost 4; bases outside the gene matches: 7. The CDR3 totals 14 residues. Germline-derived CDR1 and CDR2 are MGHRA and YSYEKL. The DNA of the CDR3 is TGCGCCAGCAGCCGACAACAGGGGATTTACGAGCAGTACTTC. Translating it yields CASSRQQGIYEQYF.

This clone came up a few times. V gene TRBV6-1 combines with J gene TRBJ1-1; TRBD1 is a possible D gene (5 bases). This CDR3 contains 11 residues. Trimming shortened V by 11 bases and J by 4 bases, and 11 bases separated the two germline ends. CDR1 is MNHNS and CDR2 is SASEGT in the germline V gene. DNA for the CDR3: TGTGCCGTCCCGGGGGGCACTGAAGCTTTCTTT. Its translation is CAVPGGTEAFF.

The chain has TRBV4-2 and TRBJ2-2, with TRBD1 matching over 7 bases. The CDR3 is 15 residues long. V lost 4 bases, J lost 1 base, and 3 bases stayed unmatched. CDR1 and CDR2 from the germline V gene are LGHNA and YNFKEQ. DNA for the CDR3: TGTGCCAGCAGCCCCGGGACAGTGAACACCGGGGAGCTGTTTTTT. Translated, it gives CASSPGTVNTGELFF.